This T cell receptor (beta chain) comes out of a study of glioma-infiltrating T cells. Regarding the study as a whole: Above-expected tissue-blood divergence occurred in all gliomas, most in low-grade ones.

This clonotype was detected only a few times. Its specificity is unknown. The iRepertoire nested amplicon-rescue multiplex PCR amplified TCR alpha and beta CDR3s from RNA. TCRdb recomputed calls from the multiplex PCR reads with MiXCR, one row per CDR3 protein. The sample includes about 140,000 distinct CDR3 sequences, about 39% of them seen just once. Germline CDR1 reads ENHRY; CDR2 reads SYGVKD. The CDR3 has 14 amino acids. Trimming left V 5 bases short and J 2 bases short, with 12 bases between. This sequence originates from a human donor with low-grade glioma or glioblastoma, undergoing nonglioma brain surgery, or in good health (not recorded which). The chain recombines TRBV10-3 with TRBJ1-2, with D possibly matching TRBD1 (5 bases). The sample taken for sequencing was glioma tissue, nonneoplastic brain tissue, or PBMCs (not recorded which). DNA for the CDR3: TGTGCCATCAGTTCCGGGGGGTCCAACTATGGCTACACCTTC. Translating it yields CAISSGGSNYGYTF.